This T cell receptor (beta chain) derives from a study of control samples from healthy donors and cancer patients. Sequencing was performed with immunoSEQ multiplex PCR; in TCRdb, only in-frame clones are kept and a portion is missing. The sample has some 150,000 clones, approximately 94% seen once; the top ten hold 13% to 15%. The source is a man between 60 and 75 years old with colorectal cancer. The sequenced sample was PBMCs.

CDR3 coding DNA: TGTGCCAGTAGCCCTATAGAGCGGGGGACCAATCAGCCCCAGCATTTT. The encoded protein is CASSPIERGTNQPQHF. V gene TRBV19 combines with J gene TRBJ1-5; weak D call: TRBD1 (5 bases). The length of the CDR3 is 16 residues. Germline values: CDR1 LNHDA, CDR2 SQIVND (reference sequence). V was trimmed by 6 bases and J by 3 bases, leaving 18 bases between them.